Listed below are T cell receptor beta chains from one sample, sequenced in a study of T cell repertoires in cytomegalovirus infection. MiXCR was run by TCRdb on the reads, yielding one entry per CDR3 protein. The table records around 740,000 distinct CDR3 sequences, 35% of them present only once. Sequences were obtained from PBMCs. The receptors stem from a human donor in good health (CMV status not recorded). Some clones in this sample may be carry-over from other donors' samples. The CDR3 runs from the conserved cysteine through the conserved F or W. Some rows mark clone size as missing; the rest say once, few, many or name a class of expanded clone.

v_gene,abundance,j_gene,CDR3aa
TRBV28,.,TRBJ1-2,CASNEQGAGGVVFYGYTF
TRBV7-6,few,TRBJ2-1,CASSLAWPSGHNEQFF
TRBV7-2,.,TRBJ2-1,CASSLDTLARRNEQFF
TRBV6-5,.,TRBJ1-3,CASSVTGAGNTIYF
TRBV29-1,few,TRBJ2-7,CSAVRDSNSYEQYF
TRBV27,.,TRBJ2-5,CASRSRAAETQYF
TRBV28,few,TRBJ2-5,CASSLIRSYQETQYF
TRBV28,many,TRBJ2-3,CASSPDRAGTDTQYF
TRBV20-1,.,TRBJ2-5,CSAPPRTSGRAARETQYF
TRBV7-9,.,TRBJ2-7,CASIGAPSSYEQYF
TRBV6-5,few,TRBJ2-1,CASSYNGYNEQFF
TRBV19,few,TRBJ1-1,CATTRGGRTEAFF
TRBV6-5,few,TRBJ2-1,CASSSTGGAQFF
TRBV4-2,.,TRBJ1-2,CASSQDQSGRRYTF
TRBV2,few,TRBJ2-1,CAGRRANEQFF
TRBV4-1,.,TRBJ2-2,CASSQELGRGRTGELFF
TRBV12-3/TRBV12-4,few,TRBJ2-3,CASRKAGASTDTQYF
TRBV28,.,TRBJ2-5,CASSSRRTQETQYF
TRBV7-2,few,TRBJ2-3,CASSLDLGGVDTQYF
TRBV6-2/TRBV6-3,.,TRBJ2-1,CASSFVYPLLTESYSYNEQFF
TRBV7-2,.,TRBJ2-4,CASSTGGIQYF
TRBV12-3/TRBV12-4,.,TRBJ2-7,CASSLGTGRVKNEQYF
TRBV11-2,.,TRBJ1-1,CASSFGGFLTEAFF
TRBV27,.,TRBJ2-5,CASSFLAGEKETQYF
TRBV10-3,.,TRBJ1-6,CAISDLEASDNSPLHF
TRBV24-1,.,TRBJ1-5,CATSDPTGGLNQPQHF
TRBV20-1,.,TRBJ1-1,CSARDRRPMNTEAFF
TRBV10-3,.,TRBJ2-3,CAISGGTSGVDTQYF
TRBV19,.,TRBJ1-1,CATDRPYGTEAFF
TRBV30,few,TRBJ2-3,CAWSVGGLTDTQYF
TRBV9,.,TRBJ1-5,CASSVDTPGTDQPQHF
TRBV20-1,many,TRBJ1-5,CSATDLYTGQGSNDQPQHF
TRBV4-1,.,TRBJ2-4,CASSQGLAGGVAKNIQYF
TRBV11-2,.,TRBJ2-7,CASRLRLADYEQYF
TRBV9,.,TRBJ2-1,CASSGSGRGYNEQFF
TRBV19,.,TRBJ1-1,CASSITRRLNTEAFF
TRBV4-2,few,TRBJ1-1,CASSQAQANTEAFF
TRBV28,few,TRBJ1-1,CASNAPGRRTEAFF
TRBV28,.,TRBJ2-2,CASSFSGRTGELFF
TRBV6-5,.,TRBJ2-7,CASSGTGALPYEQYF
TRBV19,few,TRBJ2-7,CASSKSTAYEQYF
TRBV7-9,.,TRBJ2-1,CASSLDGTVNEQFF
TRBV29-1,.,TRBJ2-4,CSVEGLASKNIQYF
TRBV7-2,many,TRBJ1-5,CASRQGYQPQHF
TRBV4-1,.,TRBJ1-2,CASSQRGRRDGYTF
TRBV4-2,few,TRBJ1-1,CASSQRGLNTEAFF
TRBV28,.,TRBJ1-2,CASSLRPERQGALGYTF
TRBV5-6,many,TRBJ1-1,CASSPTGGNTEAFF
TRBV6-1,few,TRBJ1-5,CASRIGQKDQPQHF
TRBV5-6,few,TRBJ1-1,CASSFGRQNMNTEAFF
TRBV11-2,few,TRBJ2-4,CASSLNRGNIQYF
TRBV7-2,.,TRBJ1-1,CASSWKGAVNTEAFF
TRBV6-1,.,TRBJ2-7,CASSEGLAGVSYEQYF
TRBV7-8,few,TRBJ2-7,CASSLGRGRVEDEQYF
TRBV10-2,few,TRBJ2-1,CASSERRVAYNEQFF